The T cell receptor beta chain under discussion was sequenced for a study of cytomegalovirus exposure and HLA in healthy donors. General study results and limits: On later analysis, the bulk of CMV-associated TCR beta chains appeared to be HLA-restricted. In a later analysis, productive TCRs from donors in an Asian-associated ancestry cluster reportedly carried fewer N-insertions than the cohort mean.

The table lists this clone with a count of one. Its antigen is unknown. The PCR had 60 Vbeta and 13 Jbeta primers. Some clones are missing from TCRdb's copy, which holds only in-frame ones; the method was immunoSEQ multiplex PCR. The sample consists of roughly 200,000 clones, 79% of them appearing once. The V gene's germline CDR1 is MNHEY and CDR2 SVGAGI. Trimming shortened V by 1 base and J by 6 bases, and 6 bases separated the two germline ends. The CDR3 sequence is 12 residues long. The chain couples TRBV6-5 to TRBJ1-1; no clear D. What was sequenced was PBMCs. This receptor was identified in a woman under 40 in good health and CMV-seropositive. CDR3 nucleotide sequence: TGTGCCAGCAGTTACTTGGGCGCTGAAGCTTTCTTT. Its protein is CASSYLGAEAFF.